Listed here are 13 T cell receptor beta chains from one sample, sequenced in a study of radiotherapy plus CTLA-4 blockade in lung cancer. Clones were sequenced by immunoSEQ multiplex PCR, and TCRdb holds only the in-frame ones, with some missing. The sample includes 25,000 to 35,000 clones, 75% to 85% of them seen just once. The specimen comprised peripheral blood, sampled from a patient treated with radiotherapy plus ipilimumab. The receptors were gathered from a human donor with non-small cell lung cancer that progressed on radiotherapy plus ipilimumab.

The CDR3 DNA sequence: TGTGCCACCCGGCCGTCCGAAGGCACCATATATTTT. It encodes CATRPSEGTIYF. This chain links TRBV19 with TRBJ1-3; no firm D call. Trimming left V 10 bases short and J 9 bases short, with 16 bases between. CDR1 is LNHDA, CDR2 SQIVND, per germline (reference sequence). The CDR3 covers 12 residues.

This chain uses TRBV7-2 with TRBJ2-7; no reliable D call. The CDR3 consists of 11 residues. Germline V gene data show CDR1 as SGHTA and CDR2 as FQGNSA. V was shortened by 6 bases and J by 1 base, with 4 bases between the two germline ends. The CDR3 loop reads CASSPSYEQYF. In DNA form, the CDR3 reads TGTGCCAGCAGTCCGTCCTACGAGCAGTACTTC.

The J gene is TRBJ1-5, the V gene TRBV19; 7 nucleotides match TRBD1. J lost 2 bases, V lost 5 bases, and 9 bases had no gene match. This CDR3 spans 16 amino acids. Per germline, CDR1 LNHDA and CDR2 SQIVND (reference sequence). CDR3 in amino acids: CASSPRQGTGNQPQHF. CDR3 bases: TGTGCCAGTAGTCCCAGACAGGGAACGGGCAATCAGCCCCAGCATTTT. Looking up the rest from reference TRBV19 and TRBJ1-5 gives the full variable domain: DGGITQSPKYLFRKEGQNVTLSCEQNLNHDAMYWYRQDPGQGLRLIYYSQIVNDFQKGDIAEGYSVSREKKESFPLTVTSAQKNPTAFYLCASSPRQGTGNQPQHFGDGTRLSIL.

The chain uses TRBV6-5 and TRBJ2-1; 13 positions agree with TRBD2. After removal of 5 bases from V and 6 bases from J, the junction contained 4 bases not matched to a gene. CDR1 and CDR2 (germline): MNHEY, SVGAGI. This CDR3 spans 15 amino acids. This CDR3 is CASSTSGGARNEQFF. The DNA of the CDR3 is TGTGCCAGCAGTACTAGCGGGGGGGCCCGCAATGAGCAGTTCTTC.

V and J are TRBV14 and TRBJ1-1, with D tentatively TRBD1 (6 bases). CDR1 and CDR2 (germline): SGHDN, FVKESK. With 6 bases removed from V and 6 bases from J, the gap between germline ends came to 17 bases. This CDR3 contains 14 residues. The CDR3 reads CASSPTGIRAEAFF. The CDR3 coding sequence is TGTGCCAGCAGTCCCACAGGGATTAGGGCTGAAGCTTTCTTT.

The V gene is TRBV28, the J gene TRBJ2-4, with TRBD2 as a possible D gene (6 bases). The CDR3 length is 19 residues. Per the germline V gene, CDR1 is MDHEN and CDR2 is SYDVKM. The V gene lost 4 bases and the J gene lost 1 base, with 23 bases spanning the gap. The chain's CDR3 is CASSSADHWGVWAKNIQYF. For the CDR3, the DNA is TGTGCCAGCAGTTCCGCGGACCATTGGGGGGTCTGGGCCAAAAACATTCAGTACTTC.

The J gene is TRBJ2-1, the V gene TRBV11-2, with D perhaps TRBD1 or TRBD2 (5 bases each). The CDR3 length is 14 residues. V lost 4 bases to trimming and J lost 6 bases, with 13 bases between them. CDR1 and CDR2 from the germline V gene are SGHAT and FQNNGV. This CDR3 is CASSYPGRGNEQFF. CDR3 coding DNA: TGTGCCAGCAGCTACCCGGGACGAGGCAATGAGCAGTTCTTC.

V gene TRBV13 combines with J gene TRBJ1-1, with D perhaps TRBD1 (6 bases). The CDR3 consists of 13 residues. CDR1 PRHDT and CDR2 FYEKMQ come from the germline V gene (reference sequence). Trimming removed 3 bases at V and 2 bases at J, with 7 bases between. CDR3 residues: CASSLDSNTEAFF. The CDR3 nucleotides are TGTGCCAGCAGCTTGGACAGCAACACTGAAGCTTTCTTT. Drawing the rest from reference TRBV13 and TRBJ1-1, the complete variable domain is AAGVIQSPRHLIKEKRETATLKCYPIPRHDTVYWYQQGPGQDPQFLISFYEKMQSDKGSIPDRFSAQQFSDYHSELNMSSLELGDSALYFCASSLDSNTEAFFGQGTRLTVV.

This sequence joins TRBV11-2 and TRBJ2-1, with 14 bases aligning to TRBD2. With V trimmed by 8 bases and J by 5 bases, 5 bases remained unmatched. The CDR3 extends over 15 amino acids. Germline assignment: CDR1 SGHAT and CDR2 FQNNGV. The CDR3 nucleotides read TGTGCCAGCGGAAGACTAGCGGGAGGGAACAATGAGCAGTTCTTC. It translates to CASGRLAGGNNEQFF.

The chain has TRBV4-1 and TRBJ2-7; 9 bases align to TRBD1. The CDR3 extends over 16 amino acids. Germline loops: CDR1 MGHRA, CDR2 YSYEKL. J gave up 0 bases and V 0 bases, and 3 bases lay outside the gene matches. The CDR3 nucleotides are TGCGCCAGCAGCCAAGAGATGGGACAGGGCTCCTACGAGCAGTACTTC. It encodes CASSQEMGQGSYEQYF.

This clone appeared once. V and J are TRBV25-1 and TRBJ1-6; unclear D gene. Trimming removed 2 bases from V and 10 bases from J, with 9 bases in between. The CDR3 has 13 amino acids. Germline CDR1 MGHDK, CDR2 SYGVNS. CDR3 sequence reads: CASSELASSPLHF. CDR3 DNA sequence: TGTGCCAGCAGTGAACTTGCCAGCTCACCCCTCCACTTT. Full variable domain (missing parts from reference TRBV25-1 and TRBJ1-6): EADIYQTPRYLVIGTGKKITLECSQTMGHDKMYWYQQDPGMELHLIHYSYGVNSTEKGDLSSESTVSRIRTEHFPLTLESARPSHTSQYLCASSELASSPLHFGNGTRLTVT.

V is TRBV5-4 and J is TRBJ2-5; TRBD2 agrees at 13 bases. CDR3 length: 15 residues. With V trimmed by 4 bases and J by 5 bases, 5 bases remained unmatched. Looked up from germline, CDR1 is SGHNT and CDR2 is YYREEE (reference sequence). The CDR3 here is CASSPGTSGMETQYF. The CDR3 DNA reads as TGTGCCAGCAGCCCGGGGACTAGCGGGATGGAGACCCAGTACTTC. Together with reference TRBV5-4 and TRBJ2-5, the CDR3 gives the full variable domain: ETGVTQSPTHLIKTRGQQVTLRCSSQSGHNTVSWYQQALGQGPQFIFQYYREEENGRGNFPPRFSGLQFPNYSSELNVNALELDDSALYLCASSPGTSGMETQYFGPGTRLLVL.

This chain uses TRBV5-1 with TRBJ2-3; 9 bases are a match to TRBD1. The V segment lost 6 bases and the J segment 1 base; nucleotides outside the gene matches: 6. Germline V CDR1 and CDR2: SGHRS, YFSETQ. The CDR3 is 15 amino acids. This CDR3 reads CASTLWDRGTDTQYF. The CDR3 DNA follows: TGCGCCAGCACCCTTTGGGACAGGGGCACAGATACGCAGTATTTT.